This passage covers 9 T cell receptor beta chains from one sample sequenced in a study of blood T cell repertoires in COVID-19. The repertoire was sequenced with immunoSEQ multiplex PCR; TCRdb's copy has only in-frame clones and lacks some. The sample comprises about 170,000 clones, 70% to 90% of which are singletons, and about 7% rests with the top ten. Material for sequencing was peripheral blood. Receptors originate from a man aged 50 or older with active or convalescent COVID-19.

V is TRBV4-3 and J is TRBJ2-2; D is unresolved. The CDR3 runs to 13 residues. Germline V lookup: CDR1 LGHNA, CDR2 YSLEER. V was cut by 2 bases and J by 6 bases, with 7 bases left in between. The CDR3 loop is CASSQTGAGELFF. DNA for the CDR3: TGCGCCAGCAGCCAAACCGGTGCCGGGGAGCTGTTTTTT.

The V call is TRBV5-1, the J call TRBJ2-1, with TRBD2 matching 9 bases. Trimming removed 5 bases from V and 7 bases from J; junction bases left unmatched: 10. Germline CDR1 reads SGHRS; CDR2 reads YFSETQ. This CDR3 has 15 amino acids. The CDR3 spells CASRMAGGPWNEQFF. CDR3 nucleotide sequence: TGCGCCAGCAGGATGGCGGGAGGGCCGTGGAATGAGCAGTTCTTC. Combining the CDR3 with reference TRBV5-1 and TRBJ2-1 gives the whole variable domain KAGVTQTPRYLIKTRGQQVTLSCSPISGHRSVSWYQQTPGQGLQFLFEYFSETQRNKGNFPGRFSGRQFSNSRSEMNVSTLELGDSALYLCASRMAGGPWNEQFFGPGTRLTVL.

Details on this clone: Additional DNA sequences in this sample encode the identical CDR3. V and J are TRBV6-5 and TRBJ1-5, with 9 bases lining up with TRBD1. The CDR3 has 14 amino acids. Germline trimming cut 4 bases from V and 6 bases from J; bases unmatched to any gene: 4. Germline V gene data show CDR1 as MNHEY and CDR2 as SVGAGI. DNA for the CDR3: TGTGCCAGCAGTTCTACAGGGGGCGGTCAGCCCCAGCATTTT. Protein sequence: CASSSTGGGQPQHF.

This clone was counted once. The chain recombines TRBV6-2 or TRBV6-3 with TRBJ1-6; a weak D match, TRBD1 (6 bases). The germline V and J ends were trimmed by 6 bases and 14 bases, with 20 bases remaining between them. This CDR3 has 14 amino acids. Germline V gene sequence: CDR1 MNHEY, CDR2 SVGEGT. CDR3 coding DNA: TGTGCCAGCAGCTCCAGACAGGAGCGGAAGGCCCTCCACTTT. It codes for CASSSRQERKALHF.

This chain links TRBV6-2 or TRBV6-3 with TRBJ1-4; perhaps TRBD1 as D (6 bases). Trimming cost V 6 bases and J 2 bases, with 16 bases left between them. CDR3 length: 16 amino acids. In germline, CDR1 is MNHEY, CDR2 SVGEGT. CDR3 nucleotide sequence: TGTGCCAGCAGCCCGGACAGCTTCTCGACTAATGAAAAACTGTTTTTT. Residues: CASSPDSFSTNEKLFF.

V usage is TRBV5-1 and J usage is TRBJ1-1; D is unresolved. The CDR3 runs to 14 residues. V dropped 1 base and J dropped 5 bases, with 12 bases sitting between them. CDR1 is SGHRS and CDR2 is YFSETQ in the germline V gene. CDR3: CASSLKGEGTEAFF. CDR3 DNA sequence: TGCGCCAGCAGCTTGAAGGGCGAGGGAACTGAAGCTTTCTTT. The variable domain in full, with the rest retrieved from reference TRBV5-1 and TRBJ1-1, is KAGVTQTPRYLIKTRGQQVTLSCSPISGHRSVSWYQQTPGQGLQFLFEYFSETQRNKGNFPGRFSGRQFSNSRSEMNVSTLELGDSALYLCASSLKGEGTEAFFGQGTRLTVV.

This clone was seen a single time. CDR3 amino acids: CASSIYQPQHF. Written as DNA, the CDR3 is TGTGCCAGCAGTATCTATCAGCCCCAGCATTTT. The J gene is TRBJ1-5, the V gene TRBV6-5; no clear D. The germline CDR1 and CDR2 sequences are MNHEY and SVGAGI. Deletions cut 5 bases from V and 5 bases from J, with 4 bases between. This CDR3 is built from 11 residues.

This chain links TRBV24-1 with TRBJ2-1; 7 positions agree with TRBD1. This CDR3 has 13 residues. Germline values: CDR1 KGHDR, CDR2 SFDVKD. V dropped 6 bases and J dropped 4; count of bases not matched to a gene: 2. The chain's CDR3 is CATSRDRYNEQFF. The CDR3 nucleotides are TGTGCCACCAGTAGGGACAGATACAATGAGCAGTTCTTC.

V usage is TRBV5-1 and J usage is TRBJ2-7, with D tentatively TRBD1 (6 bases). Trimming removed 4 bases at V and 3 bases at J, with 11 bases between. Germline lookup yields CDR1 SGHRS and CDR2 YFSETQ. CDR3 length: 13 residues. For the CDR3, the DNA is TGCGCCAGCAGCGCACAGGGTGGCTACGAGCAGTACTTC. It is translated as CASSAQGGYEQYF.